The 7 T cell receptor delta chains below were found in one sample sequenced in a study of Vδ1+ human thymocytes. Study conclusions and caveats: Thymic TRG and TRD repertoires appeared highly polyclonal, with Gaussian CDR3 length distributions.

RNA was extracted from the cells and then reverse transcribed. Pooled V-gene forward primers with one constant-region reverse primer generated the CDR3 amplicons by multiplex PCR. TCRdb reprocessed the multiplex PCR reads using CATT. This repertoire shows 45,000 to 60,000 delta-chain clones, 15% to 20% found once; its top ten account for 0.5%. The antigens for these receptors are not known. Sequences were obtained from Vdelta1+ gamma-delta thymocytes from the thymus. Subset specified: FACS-sorted CD3+ TCRalphabeta- TCRVdelta1+ TCRVdelta2- thymocytes. All receptors come from a boy under three years old who had congenital heart surgery.

There are a few counts of this clone. The rearrangement uses TRDV1 and TRDJ1, with D perhaps matching TRDD3 (6 bases). The CDR3 is 17 amino acids. V was clipped by 0 bases and J by 5 bases, with 19 bases between them. Germline V CDR1 and CDR2: TSWWSYY, QGS. The CDR3 reads CALGELVYEGWGDKLIF. The CDR3, as DNA: TGTGCTCTTGGGGAACTAGTCTACGAAGGCTGGGGAGATAAACTCATCTTT.

The V and J genes are TRDV1 and TRDJ1; D is ambiguous. The CDR3 sequence is 10 residues long. The V gene lost 2 bases and the J gene lost 10 bases, with 5 bases spanning the gap. CDR1 is TSWWSYY, CDR2 QGS, per germline. The CDR3 sequence is CALGEETLIF. In nucleotides, the CDR3 is TGTGCTCTTGGGGAAGAGACACTCATCTTT.

The chain combines TRDV1 with TRDJ1; 9 nucleotides match TRDD3. The V segment lost 5 bases and the J segment 3 bases; nucleotides outside the gene matches: 28. This CDR3 is 22 amino acids long. From germline, CDR1 is TSWWSYY and CDR2 QGS. This CDR3 is CALGNSFPLTGGRFLWADKLIF. CDR3 coding DNA: TGTGCTCTTGGGAACTCCTTTCCCCTTACTGGGGGACGATTCTTGTGGGCCGATAAACTCATCTTT.

The chain links TRDV1 to TRDJ1; 11 nucleotides align to TRDD3. V gave up 4 bases and J gave up 0 bases; unmatched junction bases: 19. Germline CDR1 reads TSWWSYY; CDR2 reads QGS. The CDR3 spans 21 residues. CDR3 coding DNA: TGTGCTCTTGGGGGGTACCTTCCTACTCACTGGGGGATAGGGTACACCGATAAACTCATCTTT. Amino acids: CALGGYLPTHWGIGYTDKLIF.

As to this clone: Relative to the germline gene, one junction end is altered; a read error may explain this. This chain joins TRDV2 and TRDJ1; 9 bases are a match to TRDD3. CDR3 length equals 19 residues. Germline assignment: CDR1 GEAIGNYY and CDR2 EKD. CDR3 bases: TGTGCCTGTGAAAGAGGGAGAACTGGGGGAAACCTAAACACCGTTAAACTCATCTTT. This encodes CACERGRTGGNLNTVKLIF.

This clone has just a few counts. The chain employs TRDV1 and TRDJ1; TRDD3 matches at 7 bases. The germline CDR1 and CDR2 sequences are TSWWSYY and QGS. V trimming: 1 base; J trimming: 0 bases; junction bases outside the gene matches: 11. The CDR3 is 18 residues long. The CDR3, as DNA: TGTGCTCTTGGGGAACGGGGATATACCCACACTTACACCGATAAACTCATCTTT. Protein: CALGERGYTHTYTDKLIF.

The chain has TRDV1 and TRDJ1; D is perhaps TRDD3 (5 bases). V lost 0 bases and J 0 bases, leaving 17 bases between the germline ends. The CDR3 length is 18 residues. Germline-derived CDR1 and CDR2 are TSWWSYY and QGS. CDR3 coding DNA: TGTGCTCTTGGGGAACTAAGCTGGGTAACCCCGTACACCGATAAACTCATCTTT. Translating it yields CALGELSWVTPYTDKLIF.